Listed below are T cell receptor beta chains from one sample, sequenced in a study of blood T cell repertoires in COVID-19. Clones were sequenced by immunoSEQ multiplex PCR, and TCRdb holds only the in-frame ones, with some missing. The sample holds roughly 230,000 clones, roughly nine tenths seen once. Sequencing used PBMCs or T cells enriched from blood (not recorded which). These receptors came from a woman in her thirties with acute COVID-19. Both conserved end residues are part of each CDR3. D genes are given only for firm matches. Rows give clone size only sometimes, using once, few, many, or a class for an expanded clone.

V gene: TRBV4-3
D gene: TRBD1
clone size: NA
J gene: TRBJ2-5
CDR3 protein: CASSLGWDSQETQYF
CDR3 DNA: TGCGCCAGCAGCCTTGGGTGGGACAGCCAAGAGACCCAGTACTTC

V gene: TRBV18
D gene: NA
clone size: NA
J gene: TRBJ2-2
CDR3 protein: CASSPSTGPNTGELFF
CDR3 DNA: TGTGCCAGCTCACCGTCAACAGGACCGAACACCGGGGAGCTGTTTTTT

V gene: TRBV27
D gene: TRBD2
clone size: NA
J gene: TRBJ2-1
CDR3 protein: CASSSPLRGAYNEQFF
CDR3 DNA: TGTGCCAGCAGTTCCCCCTTGCGGGGGGCTTACAATGAGCAGTTCTTC

V gene: TRBV7-2
D gene: NA
clone size: NA
J gene: TRBJ1-3
CDR3 protein: CASRSMWGNTIYF
CDR3 DNA: TGTGCCAGCAGGTCTATGTGGGGAAACACCATATATTTT

V gene: TRBV11-2
D gene: NA
clone size: once
J gene: TRBJ1-2
CDR3 protein: CASSLGQGKVVDGYTF
CDR3 DNA: TGTGCCAGCAGCTTGGGGCAGGGTAAGGTCGTCGATGGCTACACCTTC

V gene: TRBV9
D gene: NA
clone size: NA
J gene: TRBJ1-5
CDR3 protein: CASSTTGINQPQHF
CDR3 DNA: TGTGCCAGCAGCACCACAGGGATCAATCAGCCCCAGCATTTT

V gene: TRBV4-3
D gene: NA
clone size: NA
J gene: TRBJ2-7
CDR3 protein: CASSQDLWGAYEQYF
CDR3 DNA: TGCGCCAGCAGCCAAGACCTCTGGGGGGCCTACGAGCAGTACTTC

V gene: TRBV30
D gene: NA
clone size: NA
J gene: TRBJ2-1
CDR3 protein: CAWSSETVYNEQFF
CDR3 DNA: TGTGCCTGGAGTTCCGAGACAGTCTACAATGAGCAGTTCTTC

V gene: TRBV25-1
D gene: TRBD1
clone size: once
J gene: TRBJ2-7
CDR3 protein: CASSDWGQHYEQYF
CDR3 DNA: TGTGCCAGCAGTGATTGGGGACAGCACTACGAGCAGTACTTC

V gene: TRBV6-1
D gene: TRBD1
clone size: NA
J gene: TRBJ1-2
CDR3 protein: CASSEWTGGYNYGYTF
CDR3 DNA: TGTGCCAGCAGTGAATGGACAGGGGGATATAACTATGGCTACACCTTC

V gene: TRBV7-9
D gene: NA
clone size: NA
J gene: TRBJ1-2
CDR3 protein: CASSSGSTYGYTF
CDR3 DNA: TGTGCCAGCAGCTCCGGGTCTACCTATGGCTACACCTTC

V gene: TRBV5-8
D gene: NA
clone size: NA
J gene: TRBJ1-1
CDR3 protein: CASSLTGNTEAFF
CDR3 DNA: TGTGCCAGCAGCCTTACAGGGAACACTGAAGCTTTCTTT

V gene: TRBV4-3
D gene: NA
clone size: NA
J gene: TRBJ1-5
CDR3 protein: CASSQDLGNSNQPQHF
CDR3 DNA: TGCGCCAGCAGCCAAGATCTCGGGAATAGCAATCAGCCCCAGCATTTT

V gene: TRBV30
D gene: NA
clone size: NA
J gene: TRBJ1-2
CDR3 protein: CAWSAGHYGYTF
CDR3 DNA: TGTGCCTGGAGTGCAGGTCACTATGGCTACACCTTC

V gene: TRBV6-5
D gene: TRBD1
clone size: NA
J gene: TRBJ1-2
CDR3 protein: CASSYRGQGYGYTF
CDR3 DNA: TGTGCCAGCAGTTACCGGGGACAGGGTTATGGCTACACCTTC

V gene: TRBV10-3
D gene: NA
clone size: NA
J gene: TRBJ1-1
CDR3 protein: CAITAQDSLNTEAFF
CDR3 DNA: TGTGCCATCACAGCCCAGGACAGTTTGAACACTGAAGCTTTCTTT

V gene: TRBV5-6
D gene: NA
clone size: NA
J gene: TRBJ1-2
CDR3 protein: CASSLANYGYTF
CDR3 DNA: TGTGCCAGCAGCTTGGCAAACTATGGCTACACCTTC

V gene: TRBV7-9
D gene: TRBD2
clone size: few
J gene: TRBJ2-2
CDR3 protein: CASSRPPSGVDTGELFF
CDR3 DNA: TGTGCCAGCAGCCGACCCCCTAGCGGGGTCGATACGGGGGAGCTGTTTTTT

V gene: TRBV29-1
D gene: NA
clone size: NA
J gene: TRBJ2-1
CDR3 protein: CAGRAGTGGSEQFF
CDR3 DNA: TGCGCCGGAAGGGCCGGGACAGGCGGGAGTGAGCAGTTCTTC

V gene: TRBV6-5
D gene: NA
clone size: NA
J gene: TRBJ1-2
CDR3 protein: CASSTGYGYTF
CDR3 DNA: TGTGCCAGCAGTACTGGCTATGGCTACACCTTC

V gene: TRBV5-5
D gene: NA
clone size: NA
J gene: TRBJ2-7
CDR3 protein: CASSLNLYIPYEQYF
CDR3 DNA: TGTGCCAGCAGCTTGAATCTTTATATCCCCTACGAGCAGTACTTC

V gene: TRBV11-2
D gene: NA
clone size: NA
J gene: TRBJ2-1
CDR3 protein: CASSGYLRFKKFF
CDR3 DNA: TGTGCCAGCAGCGGCTATCTCAGGTTTAAAAAGTTCTTC

V gene: TRBV30
D gene: TRBD2
clone size: NA
J gene: TRBJ2-5
CDR3 protein: CAWSQGLAGETQYF
CDR3 DNA: TGTGCCTGGAGTCAGGGACTAGCGGGGGAGACCCAGTACTTC

V gene: TRBV3-1/TRBV3-2
D gene: NA
clone size: NA
J gene: TRBJ2-5
CDR3 protein: CASSQGVGFGQETQYF
CDR3 DNA: TGTGCCAGCAGCCAAGGTGTCGGGTTCGGGCAAGAGACCCAGTACTTC

V gene: TRBV19
D gene: TRBD2
clone size: once
J gene: TRBJ2-1
CDR3 protein: CASSMGLATNEQFF
CDR3 DNA: TGTGCCAGTAGTATGGGACTAGCGACAAATGAGCAGTTCTTC

V gene: TRBV19
D gene: NA
clone size: NA
J gene: TRBJ1-1
CDR3 protein: CASSSGEQGTPNWYTEAFF
CDR3 DNA: TGTGCCAGTAGTAGTGGGGAACAAGGGACACCCAATTGGTACACTGAAGCTTTCTTT

V gene: TRBV7-9
D gene: NA
clone size: NA
J gene: TRBJ1-1
CDR3 protein: CASSLDLEGFEAFF
CDR3 DNA: TGTGCCAGCAGCTTAGATTTGGAGGGCTTTGAAGCTTTCTTT

V gene: TRBV7-2
D gene: TRBD1
clone size: NA
J gene: TRBJ1-5
CDR3 protein: CASSLIGQGNQPQHF
CDR3 DNA: TGTGCCAGCAGCTTAATCGGACAGGGTAATCAGCCCCAGCATTTT

V gene: TRBV9
D gene: NA
clone size: NA
J gene: TRBJ1-6
CDR3 protein: CASSEGDYNSPLHF
CDR3 DNA: TGTGCCAGCAGCGAAGGGGATTATAATTCACCCCTCCACTTT

V gene: TRBV7-9
D gene: NA
clone size: NA
J gene: TRBJ2-5
CDR3 protein: CASSSLRASGETQYF
CDR3 DNA: TGTGCCAGCAGCTCCCTAAGAGCGAGCGGGGAGACCCAGTACTTC

V gene: TRBV2
D gene: NA
clone size: NA
J gene: TRBJ1-5
CDR3 protein: CASNGQFSNQPQHF
CDR3 DNA: TGTGCCAGCAATGGACAGTTTAGCAATCAGCCCCAGCATTTT

V gene: TRBV5-6
D gene: TRBD1
clone size: NA
J gene: TRBJ1-2
CDR3 protein: CASSRTGGLYGYTF
CDR3 DNA: TGTGCCAGCAGCCGTACAGGGGGTTTGTATGGCTACACCTTC

V gene: TRBV5-4
D gene: NA
clone size: NA
J gene: TRBJ1-1
CDR3 protein: CASRTSQVTSRRNTEAFF
CDR3 DNA: TGTGCCAGCAGAACCTCCCAGGTGACCTCGAGACGGAACACTGAAGCTTTCTTT

V gene: TRBV7-2
D gene: TRBD2
clone size: NA
J gene: TRBJ2-2
CDR3 protein: CASSSLAGGPDTGELFF
CDR3 DNA: TGTGCCAGCAGCTCCCTAGCGGGGGGGCCGGACACCGGGGAGCTGTTTTTT

V gene: TRBV10-3
D gene: TRBD1
clone size: NA
J gene: TRBJ1-1
CDR3 protein: CAISEFAGTGNTEAFF
CDR3 DNA: TGTGCCATCAGTGAGTTTGCCGGGACAGGGAACACTGAAGCTTTCTTT

V gene: TRBV30
D gene: NA
clone size: NA
J gene: TRBJ2-2
CDR3 protein: CAWRGPRTDTGELFF
CDR3 DNA: TGTGCCTGGAGGGGCCCGAGGACAGACACCGGGGAGCTGTTTTTT

V gene: TRBV18
D gene: TRBD1
clone size: NA
J gene: TRBJ2-7
CDR3 protein: CASSPTGGPYEQYF
CDR3 DNA: TGTGCCAGCTCACCGACAGGGGGCCCCTACGAGCAGTACTTC

V gene: TRBV7-2
D gene: TRBD1
clone size: NA
J gene: TRBJ1-4
CDR3 protein: CASSLETGGLPEKLFF
CDR3 DNA: TGTGCCAGCAGCTTAGAGACAGGGGGTTTACCTGAAAAACTGTTTTTT

V gene: TRBV5-1
D gene: TRBD1
clone size: NA
J gene: TRBJ1-1
CDR3 protein: CASSLGQGVGNTEAFF
CDR3 DNA: TGCGCCAGCAGCTTAGGACAGGGTGTGGGGAACACTGAAGCTTTCTTT

V gene: TRBV2
D gene: NA
clone size: NA
J gene: TRBJ1-6
CDR3 protein: CASRRVVGDNSPLHF
CDR3 DNA: TGTGCCAGCAGGCGGGTGGTCGGAGATAATTCACCCCTCCACTTT

V gene: TRBV6-2/TRBV6-3
D gene: TRBD1
clone size: NA
J gene: TRBJ2-7
CDR3 protein: CASSYSVGRTGGFGEQYF
CDR3 DNA: TGTGCCAGCAGTTACTCGGTGGGGAGGACAGGGGGTTTCGGCGAGCAGTACTTC

V gene: TRBV6-1
D gene: NA
clone size: NA
J gene: TRBJ1-3
CDR3 protein: CASSGPQGMGGNTIYF
CDR3 DNA: TGTGCCAGCAGTGGACCTCAGGGGATGGGAGGAAACACCATATATTTT

V gene: TRBV6-2/TRBV6-3
D gene: NA
clone size: NA
J gene: TRBJ1-5
CDR3 protein: CASSYSARVDQPQHF
CDR3 DNA: TGTGCCAGCAGTTACTCCGCCAGGGTTGATCAGCCCCAGCATTTT

V gene: TRBV9
D gene: NA
clone size: NA
J gene: TRBJ1-1
CDR3 protein: CASSLWTEINTEAFF
CDR3 DNA: TGTGCCAGCAGCCTGTGGACAGAGATAAACACTGAAGCTTTCTTT

V gene: TRBV28
D gene: NA
clone size: NA
J gene: TRBJ1-1
CDR3 protein: CASSSGDRHSTEAFF
CDR3 DNA: TGTGCCAGCAGTTCGGGCGACAGGCACAGCACTGAAGCTTTCTTT

V gene: TRBV4-1
D gene: TRBD2
clone size: NA
J gene: TRBJ2-1
CDR3 protein: CASSLGLAGAGEQFF
CDR3 DNA: TGCGCCAGCAGCCTGGGACTAGCGGGGGCCGGGGAGCAGTTCTTC

V gene: TRBV9
D gene: NA
clone size: NA
J gene: TRBJ1-2
CDR3 protein: CASSVGEGVVYGYTF
CDR3 DNA: TGTGCCAGCAGCGTAGGAGAGGGCGTGGTCTATGGCTACACCTTC

V gene: TRBV18
D gene: TRBD1
clone size: NA
J gene: TRBJ2-1
CDR3 protein: CASSPPTGEYNEQFF
CDR3 DNA: TGTGCCAGCTCACCACCTACAGGGGAGTACAATGAGCAGTTCTTC

V gene: TRBV5-1
D gene: TRBD2
clone size: NA
J gene: TRBJ2-3
CDR3 protein: CASSLTGTSGGTDTQYF
CDR3 DNA: TGCGCCAGCAGCCTCACCGGGACTAGCGGGGGCACAGATACGCAGTATTTT

V gene: TRBV5-4
D gene: NA
clone size: NA
J gene: TRBJ2-1
CDR3 protein: CATGRGPRFYEQFF
CDR3 DNA: TGTGCCACCGGTCGAGGCCCACGTTTCTATGAGCAGTTCTTC

V gene: TRBV10-1
D gene: TRBD1
clone size: NA
J gene: TRBJ1-1
CDR3 protein: CASSVDRGLAEAFF
CDR3 DNA: TGCGCCAGCAGTGTTGACAGGGGGCTCGCTGAAGCTTTCTTT

V gene: TRBV6-6
D gene: NA
clone size: NA
J gene: TRBJ1-5
CDR3 protein: CASSPDWGGLNQPQHF
CDR3 DNA: TGTGCCAGCAGCCCCGACTGGGGGGGCCTTAATCAGCCCCAGCATTTT

V gene: TRBV30
D gene: TRBD2
clone size: NA
J gene: TRBJ2-1
CDR3 protein: CAWSGPSGGAHEQFF
CDR3 DNA: TGTGCCTGGAGTGGGCCTAGCGGGGGGGCCCATGAGCAGTTCTTC